This TCR beta chain was captured by sequencing in a study of Tregs in tolerant kidney transplant recipients. General study results and limits: Few patients were studied, so findings need validation in larger groups.

Profiled with immunoSEQ multiplex PCR; TCRdb holds only in-frame clones, not every one. The sample holds 92,000 or so clones, 90% to 95% seen once. As for this clone: The antigen is undetermined.

V was shortened by 6 bases and J by 4 bases, with 9 bases between the two germline ends. CDR3 length: 13 residues. The germline V gene has CDR1 LNHDA and CDR2 SQIVND (reference sequence). This receptor was identified in a human donor in good health. This chain uses TRBV19 with TRBJ2-2; D may be TRBD1 (6 bases). Sequenced: CD8+ T cells from blood. CDR3 nucleotide sequence: TGTGCCAGTAGGGACAGTTTCACCGGGGAGCTGTTTTTT. Translating it yields CASRDSFTGELFF.